This TCR beta chain was sequenced in a study of T cell changes during pregnancy in multiple sclerosis. Looked up from germline, CDR1 is SGHDN and CDR2 is FVKESK. The CDR3 runs to 19 residues. The ends were cut back, 0 bases at V and 0 bases at J, with 15 bases in the middle. Here immunoSEQ multiplex PCR was the method, and the copy in TCRdb shows in-frame clones only, minus some. Seen here are some 120,000 clones, 80% to 95% observed once, and the top ten hold more than 1.5%. This chain uses TRBV14 with TRBJ1-6; possibly TRBD1 for D (6 bases). The sample was peripheral blood, taken in the third trimester of pregnancy. This TCR was recovered from a female donor with multiple sclerosis, enrolled in a pregnancy study. The CDR3 bases are TGTGCCAGCAGCCAAGATGGACAGAGAGCGAGCTCCTATAATTCACCCCTCCACTTT. It codes for CASSQDGQRASSYNSPLHF.